The 19 T cell receptor beta chains below all came from one sample that was sequenced in a study of control samples from healthy donors and cancer patients. The repertoire was sequenced with immunoSEQ multiplex PCR; TCRdb's copy has only in-frame clones and lacks some. The repertoire consists of 100,000 to 150,000 clones, with roughly 87% occurring once and the leading ten covering around 2%. The sample consisted of blood. These receptors were collected from a man between 18 and 35 years old in good health.

This chain connects TRBV27 to TRBJ1-1; possibly TRBD1 for D (6 bases). This CDR3 spans 15 amino acids. The V gene lost 6 bases and the J gene lost 7 bases, with 21 bases spanning the gap. CDR1 MNHEY and CDR2 SMNVEV come from the germline V gene (reference sequence). Written as DNA, the CDR3 is TGTGCCAGCAGCGCCCATGCAGGGGCCGTTCTTGAAGCTTTCTTT. Encoded protein: CASSAHAGAVLEAFF.

The chain combines TRBV5-1 with TRBJ2-7, with TRBD1 matching over 9 bases. The CDR3 is 14 residues long. V lost 5 bases to trimming and J lost 5 bases; unmatched junction nucleotides: 8. Per the germline V gene, CDR1 is SGHRS and CDR2 is YFSETQ. The CDR3 is CASRIGTGSHEQYF. The CDR3 nucleotides read TGCGCCAGCAGAATCGGGACAGGGTCCCACGAGCAGTACTTC.

The chain employs TRBV7-6 and TRBJ2-7; D gene ambiguous. The germline V and J ends were trimmed by 3 bases and 0 bases, with 9 bases remaining between them. CDR3 size: 14 residues. Germline CDR1 SGHVS, CDR2 FNYEAQ. DNA of the CDR3: TGTGCCAGCAGCTTTGCCGGAAGCTCCTACGAGCAGTACTTC. Translation: CASSFAGSSYEQYF.

The sample holds one count of this clone. The rearrangement joins TRBV20-1 to TRBJ2-7; 7 nucleotides agree with TRBD2. This CDR3 is built from 14 residues. The germline V gene has CDR1 DFQATT and CDR2 SNEGSKA (reference sequence). The V segment lost 3 bases and the J segment 2 bases; nucleotides outside the gene matches: 7. The chain's CDR3 is CSASSLAEAYEQYF. The CDR3 coding sequence is TGCAGTGCTAGTAGCCTAGCGGAGGCCTACGAGCAGTACTTC.

This rearrangement joins TRBV10-3 to TRBJ1-1; D remains ambiguous. CDR3 length equals 13 residues. Germline V CDR1 and CDR2: ENHRY, SYGVKD. The V end lost 8 bases, the J end lost 1 base, and 11 bases lay between the germline ends. The CDR3 region has the DNA TGTGCCATCCGGCAGGCCCAGAACACTGAAGCTTTCTTT. It encodes CAIRQAQNTEAFF.

The gene calls are TRBV7-8 and TRBJ1-5, with 7 bases fitting TRBD1. This CDR3 spans 17 amino acids. V gave up 0 bases and J gave up 1 base; unmatched junction bases: 6. The germline gives CDR1 SGHVS, CDR2 FQNEAQ. The CDR3 protein is CASSLAGGAKSNQPQHF. The CDR3 coding sequence is TGTGCCAGCAGCTTAGCAGGGGGCGCGAAGAGCAATCAGCCCCAGCATTTT.

The genes are TRBV24-1 and TRBJ2-2, with no clear D. CDR3 length equals 14 residues. Trimming removed 2 bases from V and 3 bases from J, with 6 bases in between. CDR1 is KGHDR, CDR2 SFDVKD, per germline. CDR3 amino acids: CATSDYSDTGELFF. Written as DNA, the CDR3 is TGTGCCACCAGTGATTACAGTGACACCGGGGAGCTGTTTTTT.

This clone was seen only once. This chain links TRBV30 with TRBJ1-1, with D unclear. Germline values: CDR1 GTSNPN, CDR2 SVGIG (reference sequence). The CDR3 contains 14 residues. With 1 base removed from V and 5 bases from J, the gap between germline ends came to 14 bases. The CDR3 sequence is CAWSAKGLRTEAFF. CDR3 DNA sequence: TGTGCCTGGAGTGCGAAGGGATTAAGGACTGAAGCTTTCTTT.

The chain has TRBV6-6 and TRBJ2-3; 7 bases align to TRBD1. The V gene's germline CDR1 is MNHNY and CDR2 SVGAGI (reference sequence). This CDR3 region has 16 residues. V lost 2 bases and J lost 0; bases outside the gene matches: 5. CDR3 bases: TGTGCCAGCAGTTACCCGGGGACAGCTAGCACAGATACGCAGTATTTT. The encoded protein is CASSYPGTASTDTQYF.

The gene calls are TRBV6-5 and TRBJ1-1; D ambiguous. Trimming took 0 bases from V and 3 from J, leaving 5 bases between them. The CDR3 covers 13 residues. CDR1 MNHEY and CDR2 SVGAGI come from the germline V gene. The CDR3 DNA reads as TGTGCCAGCAGTTACTCGGCAGACACTGAAGCTTTCTTT. Its translation is CASSYSADTEAFF.

The chain recombines TRBV25-1 with TRBJ1-3; no clear D gene. This CDR3 is built from 11 residues. V lost 1 base and J 11 bases, leaving 6 bases between the germline ends. CDR1 and CDR2 from the germline V gene are MGHDK and SYGVNS. This CDR3 reads CASSELRAIYF. In nucleotides, the CDR3 is TGTGCCAGCAGTGAATTAAGAGCCATATATTTT. Looking up the rest from reference TRBV25-1 and TRBJ1-3 gives the full variable domain: EADIYQTPRYLVIGTGKKITLECSQTMGHDKMYWYQQDPGMELHLIHYSYGVNSTEKGDLSSESTVSRIRTEHFPLTLESARPSHTSQYLCASSELRAIYFGEGSWLTVV.

The chain joins TRBV19 to TRBJ2-7; 9 positions agree with TRBD2. This CDR3 region has 19 residues. V was clipped by 1 base and J by 1 base; unmatched bases: 14. Per the germline V gene, CDR1 is LNHDA and CDR2 is SQIVND (reference sequence). The CDR3 DNA is TGTGCCAGTAGTATAGTGGCTAGCGGGGATTTCATTCCGTCCTACGAGCAGTACTTC. This codes for CASSIVASGDFIPSYEQYF.

The chain couples TRBV9 to TRBJ2-6, with 7 bases fitting TRBD1. Trimming removed 3 bases from V and 2 bases from J; junction bases left unmatched: 5. The CDR3 length is 16 residues. Per germline, CDR1 SGDLS and CDR2 YYNGEE. The CDR3 DNA is TGTGCCAGCAGCGCGCTGACAGGGCCTGGGGCCAACGTCCTGACTTTC. As protein: CASSALTGPGANVLTF. Supplemented by reference TRBV9 and TRBJ2-6, the full variable domain reads DSGVTQTPKHLITATGQRVTLRCSPRSGDLSVYWYQQSLDQGLQFLIQYYNGEERAKGNILERFSAQQFPDLHSELNLSSLELGDSALYFCASSALTGPGANVLTFGAGSRLTVL.

The chain employs TRBV27 and TRBJ1-1, with D uncertain. Per germline, CDR1 MNHEY and CDR2 SMNVEV (reference sequence). The CDR3 runs 15 residues. The ends were cut back, 2 bases at V and 4 bases at J, with 14 bases in the middle. The CDR3: CASSLTPDESTEAFF. CDR3 in DNA: TGTGCCAGCAGTTTAACCCCGGACGAGTCCACTGAAGCTTTCTTT.

Concerning this clone: Since a much larger clone is just one base distant, this may be a read error. This CDR3 reads CASSLDSGRANEQYF. The CDR3 DNA is TGTGCCAGCAGCTTGGATAGCGGGAGGGCCAATGAGCAGTACTTC. The V call is TRBV5-4, the J call TRBJ2-7; the match to TRBD2 covers 11 bases. From germline, CDR1 is SGHNT and CDR2 YYREEE (reference sequence). The CDR3 consists of 15 residues. J lost 7 bases, V lost 0 bases, and 6 bases had no gene match. Combining the CDR3 with reference TRBV5-4 and TRBJ2-7 gives the whole variable domain ETGVTQSPTHLIKTRGQQVTLRCSSQSGHNTVSWYQQALGQGPQFIFQYYREEENGRGNFPPRFSGLQFPNYSSELNVNALELDDSALYLCASSLDSGRANEQYFGPGTRLTVT.

This clone showed up just once. J is TRBJ1-5 and V is TRBV19, with D hard to call. The CDR3 sequence is 14 residues long. The V end lost 1 base, the J end lost 0 bases, and 4 bases lay between the germline ends. Germline V lookup: CDR1 LNHDA, CDR2 SQIVND (reference sequence). As DNA, the CDR3 is TGTGCCAGTAGTATAGCGGGTAGCAATCAGCCCCAGCATTTT. Its translation is CASSIAGSNQPQHF.

CDR3 protein: CASSRQTSGRDTQYF. In DNA, the CDR3 is TGTGCCAGCAGCCGACAGACTAGCGGGAGAGATACGCAGTATTTT. The chain uses TRBV6-5 and TRBJ2-3; 12 nucleotides align to TRBD2. This CDR3 spans 15 amino acids. V shed 6 bases, J shed 5 bases, and the junction held 6 bases outside the gene matches. The germline V gene encodes CDR1 MNHEY and CDR2 SVGAGI.

This chain links TRBV27 with TRBJ2-7; D assignment may be TRBD1 or TRBD2 (5 bases each). This CDR3 comprises 21 residues. Trimming took 2 bases from V and 0 from J, leaving 29 bases between them. Germline lookup yields CDR1 MNHEY and CDR2 SMNVEV (reference sequence). Here the CDR3 DNA reads TGTGCCAGCAGTTTACGAACGGGACCTGACCTGGCCGACCCAAGCTCCTACGAGCAGTACTTC. Translation gives CASSLRTGPDLADPSSYEQYF.

The CDR3 is CASTRGRNEQYF. The DNA for the CDR3 is TGTGCCAGCACCCGCGGGAGAAACGAGCAGTACTTC. The V and J genes are TRBV2 and TRBJ2-7; 7 positions match TRBD2. Losses at the gene ends were 7 bases for V and 5 bases for J; bases not matched to a gene: 5. The germline V gene encodes CDR1 SNHLY and CDR2 FYNNEI. CDR3 length: 12 residues.